Below, 30 T cell receptor beta chains from the same sample are listed, as sequenced in a study of T cell changes during pregnancy in multiple sclerosis. TCRdb's table, derived via immunoSEQ multiplex PCR, lists solely in-frame clones and lacks some. Of about 69,000 clones in the sample, 90% to 95% were seen once. Material: CD4+ T cells from peripheral blood mononuclear cells, obtained in the third trimester of pregnancy. The receptors originated from a female donor in good health, enrolled as a control in a pregnancy study.

V gene TRBV11-3 combines with J gene TRBJ1-1, with TRBD1 as a possible D gene (6 bases). Trimming took 8 bases from V and 1 from J, leaving 20 bases between them. CDR1 is SGHNT and CDR2 is YENEEA in the germline V gene. There are 16 residues in the CDR3. The CDR3 is CASSGLSGTPNTEAFF. The CDR3 nucleotides are TGTGCCAGCTCAGGGCTGTCGGGGACACCGAACACTGAAGCTTTCTTT.

J is TRBJ2-2 and V is TRBV9; maybe TRBD2 (6 bases). CDR1 is SGDLS, CDR2 YYNGEE, per germline. Deletions cut 2 bases from V and 4 bases from J, with 9 bases between. This CDR3 spans 14 amino acids. Here the CDR3 DNA reads TGTGCCAGCAGCGTTGGAGGGGCCACCGGGGAGCTGTTTTTT. It translates to CASSVGGATGELFF.

The chain carries TRBV30 and TRBJ1-2; possibly TRBD1 for D (6 bases). V was pared by 3 bases and J by 4 bases, with 15 bases between. Germline V CDR1 and CDR2: GTSNPN, SVGIG (reference sequence). This CDR3 has 14 residues. CDR3 sequence reads: CAWREQGKRYGYTF. The CDR3 nucleotides are TGTGCCTGGAGAGAACAGGGAAAACGCTATGGCTACACCTTC. Supplemented by reference TRBV30 and TRBJ1-2, the full variable domain reads SQTIHQWPATLVQPVGSPLSLECTVEGTSNPNLYWYRQAAGRGLQLLFYSVGIGQISSEVPQNLSASRPQDRQFILSSKKLLLSDSGFYLCAWREQGKRYGYTFGSGTRLTVV.

This clone was picked up a small number of times. J is TRBJ1-6 and V is TRBV6-1; TRBD1 aligns across 8 bases. Germline V CDR1 and CDR2: MNHNS, SASEGT. J lost 11 bases, V lost 1 base, and 4 bases had no gene match. The CDR3 runs to 14 residues. The chain's CDR3 is CASSEGTGYTPLHF. The CDR3 region has the DNA TGTGCCAGCAGTGAAGGGACAGGGTACACACCCCTCCACTTT.

This clone was seen just once. The chain carries TRBV5-1 and TRBJ1-4; 7 bases align to TRBD1. The V gene end was trimmed by 5 bases and the J gene end by 0 bases; junction bases not matched to a gene: 7. CDR1 and CDR2 (germline): SGHRS, YFSETQ. The length of the CDR3 is 16 residues. The chain's CDR3 is CASRQGTDATNEKLFF. In nucleotides, the CDR3 is TGCGCCAGCAGACAGGGGACCGACGCAACTAATGAAAAACTGTTTTTT.

V and J are TRBV29-1 and TRBJ1-2; 7 bases are a match to TRBD1. CDR1 is SQVTM and CDR2 is ANQGSEA in the germline V gene. The CDR3 length is 13 residues. The J segment lost 5 bases and the V segment lost 1 base, leaving 4 bases of the junction unmatched. CDR3 residues: CSVEGHRGYGYTF. For the CDR3, the DNA is TGCAGCGTTGAAGGACACAGGGGATATGGCTACACCTTC.

V and J are TRBV5-1 and TRBJ2-7, with 9 bases fitting TRBD1. CDR1 and CDR2 (germline): SGHRS, YFSETQ. CDR3 length: 14 residues. J lost 5 bases, V lost 3 bases, and 6 bases had no gene match. For the CDR3, the DNA is TGCGCCAGCAGCTCTCGACAGGGGGGGAACGAGCAGTACTTC. Its translation: CASSSRQGGNEQYF.

This chain links TRBV19 with TRBJ1-5; TRBD1 matches 8 bases. V shed 4 bases, J shed 3 bases, and the junction held 11 bases outside the gene matches. The CDR3 runs to 17 residues. CDR1 is LNHDA and CDR2 is SQIVND in the germline V gene (reference sequence). For the CDR3, the DNA is TGTGCCAGTAGTACCTCTTCCACAGGGGGTGACAATCAGCCCCAGCATTTT. Encoded protein: CASSTSSTGGDNQPQHF.

The chain employs TRBV7-2 and TRBJ1-3; D is possibly TRBD1 (6 bases). V was pared by 2 bases and J by 2 bases, with 13 bases between. The CDR3 is 16 amino acids. Germline V lookup: CDR1 SGHTA, CDR2 FQGNSA. CDR3 in amino acids: CASSLRTAEPGNTIYF. In DNA, the CDR3 is TGTGCCAGCAGCTTAAGGACAGCCGAACCTGGAAACACCATATATTTT.

The rearrangement links TRBV7-2 to TRBJ1-4; D gene ambiguous. From germline, CDR1 is SGHTA and CDR2 FQGNSA. The germline V and J ends were trimmed by 3 bases and 5 bases, with 10 bases remaining between them. The CDR3 covers 14 residues. For the CDR3, the DNA is TGTGCCAGCAGCTTGCAAGCGTCGAATGAAAAACTGTTTTTT. Translation: CASSLQASNEKLFF.

CDR3 region: CASSAGGAGPSTDTQYF. For the CDR3, the DNA is TGTGCCAGCAGCGCCGGGGGGGCTGGTCCTTCCACAGATACGCAGTATTTT. V is TRBV7-2 and J is TRBJ2-3, with 8 bases aligning to TRBD2. The junction had 12 bases not matched to a gene; V was cut back by 5 bases and J by 2 bases. The CDR3 is 17 residues long. Germline CDR1 SGHTA, CDR2 FQGNSA.

The rearrangement links TRBV5-1 to TRBJ1-2, with 7 bases fitting TRBD1. Germline CDR1 is SGHRS and CDR2 is YFSETQ. The V and J ends lost 4 bases and 0 bases, in that order; junction bases with no gene match: 6. The CDR3 consists of 15 residues. Here the CDR3 DNA reads TGCGCCAGCAGCCCGGGACAGCCCTCTAACTATGGCTACACCTTC. It encodes CASSPGQPSNYGYTF.

V is TRBV4-2 and J is TRBJ1-2; 7 positions match TRBD1. The CDR3 consists of 15 residues. The germline V gene encodes CDR1 LGHNA and CDR2 YNFKEQ. V lost 1 base, J lost 2 bases, and 4 bases stayed unmatched. The CDR3 spells CASSQVEGQNYGYTF. Written as DNA, the CDR3 is TGTGCCAGCAGCCAAGTGGAGGGACAGAACTATGGCTACACCTTC.

The J gene is TRBJ2-5, the V gene TRBV14, with D possibly matching TRBD2 (6 bases). This CDR3 is built from 16 residues. V lost 2 bases to trimming and J lost 0 bases, with 13 bases between them. CDR1 is SGHDN and CDR2 is FVKESK in the germline V gene. The chain's CDR3 is CASSQWRGQNQETQYF. The CDR3 region has the DNA TGTGCCAGCAGCCAATGGCGGGGTCAGAACCAAGAGACCCAGTACTTC.

This chain connects TRBV6-6 to TRBJ2-2; D not resolved. V was trimmed by 6 bases and J by 10 bases, leaving 12 bases between them. CDR1 and CDR2 (germline): MNHNY, SVGAGI (reference sequence). The CDR3 sequence is 12 residues long. The DNA of the CDR3 is TGTGCCAGCAGCCAGCGTTCGGTGGAGCTGTTTTTT. It codes for CASSQRSVELFF.

The chain couples TRBV4-1 to TRBJ2-5; 13 bases fit TRBD2. The CDR3 consists of 16 residues. Trimming cost V 2 bases and J 5 bases; bases outside gene matches: 5. Germline V gene sequence: CDR1 MGHRA, CDR2 YSYEKL. In DNA form, the CDR3 reads TGCGCCAGCAGCCAACAACCGGGACTAGCGGGGGAGACCCAGTACTTC. This codes for CASSQQPGLAGETQYF.

J is TRBJ1-2 and V is TRBV19; no clear D gene. The V end lost 4 bases, the J end lost 2 bases, and 11 bases lay between the germline ends. Germline CDR1 LNHDA, CDR2 SQIVND (reference sequence). CDR3 length equals 14 residues. The CDR3 DNA follows: TGTGCCAGTAGTAGGCTGTCGGGGAACTATGGCTACACCTTC. Its translation: CASSRLSGNYGYTF.

The chain joins TRBV9 to TRBJ2-1, with D perhaps TRBD1 (6 bases). This CDR3 has 12 residues. V gave up 4 bases and J gave up 10 bases, with 12 bases separating them. Germline assignment: CDR1 SGDLS and CDR2 YYNGEE. The CDR3 sequence is CASSLQDREQFF. The CDR3 DNA reads as TGTGCCAGCAGCCTTCAGGACAGAGAGCAGTTCTTC.

This clone appeared once. This sequence joins TRBV19 and TRBJ1-2; 7 bases fit TRBD1. Germline values: CDR1 LNHDA, CDR2 SQIVND (reference sequence). This CDR3 is 15 amino acids long. With V trimmed by 3 bases and J by 3 bases, 7 bases remained unmatched. The CDR3 here is CASSMKGGRDYGYTF. The CDR3 DNA sequence: TGTGCCAGTAGTATGAAAGGGGGCCGCGACTATGGCTACACCTTC.

This clone was found once. V gene TRBV9 combines with J gene TRBJ2-3, with 10 nucleotides matching TRBD2. Trimming at V came to 0 bases and at J to 4 bases, leaving 2 bases not matched to a gene. This CDR3 comprises 15 residues. CDR1 SGDLS and CDR2 YYNGEE come from the germline V gene. Here the CDR3 reads CASSVGLAGADTQYF. CDR3 bases: TGTGCCAGCAGCGTAGGGCTAGCGGGGGCAGATACGCAGTATTTT.

This chain uses TRBV18 with TRBJ2-2, with TRBD2 identical over 9 bases. The CDR3 has 16 amino acids. V lost 2 bases, J lost 4 bases, and 5 bases stayed unmatched. From germline, CDR1 is KGHSH and CDR2 LQKENI. DNA for the CDR3: TGTGCCAGCTCACCAACAAGCGGGGGGTTCACCGGGGAGCTGTTTTTT. This encodes CASSPTSGGFTGELFF. The complete variable domain, with remaining parts taken from reference TRBV18 and TRBJ2-2, reads NAGVMQNPRHLVRRRGQEARLRCSPMKGHSHVYWYRQLPEEGLKFMVYLQKENIIDESGMPKERFSAEFPKEGPSILRIQQVVRGDSAAYFCASSPTSGGFTGELFFGEGSRLTVL.

The CDR3, as DNA: TGCAGCGTTTCGGCAGGGGGTAGCCCCCAGCATTTT. Protein product: CSVSAGGSPQHF. This rearrangement joins TRBV29-1 to TRBJ1-5; 7 nucleotides line up with TRBD1. The J segment lost 10 bases and the V segment lost 5 bases, leaving 8 bases of the junction unmatched. The germline gives CDR1 SQVTM, CDR2 ANQGSEA. The CDR3 is 12 residues long.

V usage is TRBV7-9 and J usage is TRBJ1-5; TRBD1 is a possible D gene (5 bases). Looked up from germline, CDR1 is SEHNR and CDR2 is FQNEAQ (reference sequence). The CDR3 sequence is 15 residues long. Trimming stripped 5 bases from V and 0 bases from J, with 11 bases between. The chain's CDR3 is CASSSGGGSNQPQHF. The CDR3 coding sequence is TGTGCCAGCAGCAGCGGGGGTGGTAGCAATCAGCCCCAGCATTTT.

This chain uses TRBV11-1 with TRBJ1-3; perhaps TRBD1 as D (5 bases). Germline V CDR1 and CDR2: SGHAT, FQDESV (reference sequence). Trimming removed 5 bases from V and 4 bases from J, with 15 bases in between. The CDR3 is 15 amino acids. The CDR3 here is CASSPVGGVGNTIYF. The CDR3 DNA follows: TGTGCCAGCAGCCCGGTGGGGGGAGTCGGAAACACCATATATTTT. Together with reference TRBV11-1 and TRBJ1-3, the CDR3 gives the full variable domain: EAEVAQSPRYKITEKSQAVAFWCDPISGHATLYWYRQILGQGPELLVQFQDESVVDDSQLPKDRFSAERLKGVDSTLKIQPAELGDSAMYLCASSPVGGVGNTIYFGEGSWLTVV.

The rearrangement uses TRBV19 and TRBJ1-2; D uncertain. Germline assignment: CDR1 LNHDA and CDR2 SQIVND (reference sequence). CDR3 length: 14 residues. V lost 6 bases and J 0 bases, leaving 11 bases between the germline ends. Written as DNA, the CDR3 is TGTGCCAGTAGCCCTTCGAGGACTAACTATGGCTACACCTTC. It encodes CASSPSRTNYGYTF.

The chain carries TRBV14 and TRBJ1-3, with a tentative D call TRBD1 (5 bases). V was cut by 1 base and J by 0 bases, with 10 bases left in between. The germline V gene has CDR1 SGHDN and CDR2 FVKESK. The CDR3 extends over 16 amino acids. The CDR3 nucleotides are TGTGCCAGCAGCCAAGTTATAGGGGACTCTGGAAACACCATATATTTT. This gives the protein CASSQVIGDSGNTIYF.

This chain connects TRBV7-9 to TRBJ1-1; 7 positions agree with TRBD1. V trimming: 4 bases; J trimming: 4 bases; junction bases outside the gene matches: 3. CDR1 SEHNR and CDR2 FQNEAQ come from the germline V gene (reference sequence). This CDR3 has 13 residues. The CDR3 coding sequence is TGTGCCAGCAGCTCGACAGGGCCCACTGAAGCTTTCTTT. This sequence encodes CASSSTGPTEAFF.

The chain combines TRBV5-1 with TRBJ2-7, with a possible D match to TRBD2 (6 bases). With 0 bases removed from V and 1 base from J, the gap between germline ends came to 17 bases. Germline CDR1 reads SGHRS; CDR2 reads YFSETQ. This CDR3 has 17 amino acids. The CDR3 DNA is TGCGCCAGCAGCTTGGAATCCCGACTAGGTACATCCTACGAGCAGTACTTC. This translates into CASSLESRLGTSYEQYF.

The rearrangement uses TRBV5-1 and TRBJ1-2; 11 bases match TRBD1. The CDR3 contains 15 residues. V lost 3 bases and J lost 7; bases outside the gene matches: 8. CDR1 and CDR2 from the germline V gene are SGHRS and YFSETQ. Written as DNA, the CDR3 is TGCGCCAGCAGCTCGGGGGACAGGGGGACCACTGGCTACACCTTC. It translates to CASSSGDRGTTGYTF.

The V and J genes are TRBV10-2 and TRBJ2-7; D may be TRBD2 (6 bases). There are 17 residues in the CDR3. The germline V gene has CDR1 WSHSY and CDR2 SAAADI. V gave up 3 bases and J gave up 1 base, with 19 bases separating them. The CDR3 DNA follows: TGCGCCAGCAGTGAAGTCGCGGGGCGGGGTCGATCCTACGAGCAGTACTTC. This codes for CASSEVAGRGRSYEQYF.